The 11 T cell receptor beta chains in this list originate from one sample, sequenced in a study of blood T cell repertoires in COVID-19. TCRdb's copy holds only in-frame clones and misses some; the assay was immunoSEQ multiplex PCR. The sample records approximately 230,000 clones, almost 90% being singletons. Sequences were obtained from PBMCs or T cells enriched from blood (not recorded which). The receptor set was obtained from a woman between 50 and 59 years old with acute COVID-19.

This chain uses TRBV28 with TRBJ1-2; D unresolved. This CDR3 is built from 14 residues. Trimming stripped 3 bases from V and 7 bases from J, with 15 bases between. The germline V gene has CDR1 MDHEN and CDR2 SYDVKM. The CDR3 bases are TGTGCCAGCAGTTTGACTGTTGCCCCTTTTGGCTACACCTTC. This codes for CASSLTVAPFGYTF.

CDR3 sequence reads: CASSPASASSYEQYF. In nucleotides, the CDR3 is TGTGCCAGCAGTCCGGCCAGCGCCAGCTCCTACGAGCAGTACTTC. The V call is TRBV28, the J call TRBJ2-7; D ambiguous. V lost 5 bases to trimming and J lost 0 bases, with 14 bases between them. Looked up from germline, CDR1 is MDHEN and CDR2 is SYDVKM. This CDR3 region has 15 residues.

The V call is TRBV25-1, the J call TRBJ1-2; 10 bases fit TRBD1. The CDR3 is 14 residues long. With 5 bases clipped from V and 6 bases from J, the junction kept 6 bases outside the gene matches. The germline V gene encodes CDR1 MGHDK and CDR2 SYGVNS. The CDR3 DNA reads TGTGCCAGCAGTTTACCGGGACAGGGGAATGGCTACACCTTC. It specifies CASSLPGQGNGYTF.

The V call is TRBV7-3, the J call TRBJ2-1; TRBD2 matches at 11 bases. CDR3 size: 16 residues. Germline CDR1 reads SGHTA; CDR2 reads FQGTGA. J gave up 7 bases and V 5 bases, and 10 bases lay outside the gene matches. The CDR3 DNA is TGTGCCAGCAGCCCGGAGCTAGCGGGAGGTAATAATGAGCAGTTCTTC. It codes for CASSPELAGGNNEQFF.

CDR3 DNA: TGTGCCTGGAGTCACCAGGGGGCGGGCACCGGGGAGCTGTTTTTT. Its protein is CAWSHQGAGTGELFF. The rearrangement links TRBV30 to TRBJ2-2; 8 nucleotides match TRBD1. This CDR3 contains 15 residues. With V trimmed by 2 bases and J by 4 bases, 6 bases remained unmatched. CDR1 is GTSNPN and CDR2 is SVGIG in the germline V gene (reference sequence).

This clone was observed a few times. This sequence joins TRBV3-1 (or the pseudogene TRBV3-2) and TRBJ2-5; unclear D gene. The germline CDR1 and CDR2 sequences are LGHDT and YNNKEL (reference sequence). V lost 0 bases and J 4 bases, leaving 9 bases between the germline ends. This CDR3 is built from 14 residues. The CDR3 reads CASSQDSGGETQYF. The CDR3 DNA reads as TGTGCCAGCAGCCAAGACTCGGGTGGAGAGACCCAGTACTTC.

The chain is built from TRBV7-3 and TRBJ2-1, with 10 positions matching TRBD2. The CDR3 has 16 residues. The germline V gene encodes CDR1 SGHTA and CDR2 FQGTGA. Trimming took 4 bases from V and 3 from J; bases not matched to a gene: 6. The CDR3 DNA reads as TGTGCCAGCAGCTCCTGGACTAGCGGAGGCTACAATGAGCAGTTCTTC. Encoded protein: CASSSWTSGGYNEQFF.

The V call is TRBV14, the J call TRBJ1-1; tentative D call: TRBD1 (5 bases). The CDR3 covers 13 residues. Germline CDR1 and CDR2: SGHDN and FVKESK. Trimming cost V 2 bases and J 7 bases, with 11 bases left between them. CDR3 sequence: CASSQWQGGEAFF. The CDR3 DNA reads TGTGCCAGCAGCCAATGGCAGGGAGGTGAAGCTTTCTTT.

This chain connects TRBV19 to TRBJ1-1; possible D gene TRBD1, 6 bases. CDR3 size: 15 residues. Trimming cost V 6 bases and J 4 bases, with 18 bases left between them. Germline assignment: CDR1 LNHDA and CDR2 SQIVND (reference sequence). The CDR3 sequence is CASSPLQGGVTEAFF. DNA for the CDR3: TGTGCCAGTAGCCCTTTACAGGGTGGGGTCACTGAAGCTTTCTTT.

CDR3 amino acids: CASSIGLAGAPYEQYF. CDR3 DNA sequence: TGTGCCAGTAGTATAGGACTAGCGGGAGCCCCCTACGAGCAGTACTTC. This chain joins TRBV19 and TRBJ2-7; 12 nucleotides match TRBD2. The CDR3 totals 16 residues. From germline, CDR1 is LNHDA and CDR2 SQIVND (reference sequence). The ends lost 1 base at V and 2 bases at J; junction bases unmatched: 3.

The chain carries TRBV27 and TRBJ2-7; maybe TRBD2 (6 bases). V gave up 3 bases and J gave up 1 base, with 13 bases separating them. This CDR3 spans 15 amino acids. Germline lookup yields CDR1 MNHEY and CDR2 SMNVEV (reference sequence). For the CDR3, the DNA is TGTGCCAGCAGTTTCCTCTCCGGGGGATCCTACGAGCAGTACTTC. The encoded protein is CASSFLSGGSYEQYF.